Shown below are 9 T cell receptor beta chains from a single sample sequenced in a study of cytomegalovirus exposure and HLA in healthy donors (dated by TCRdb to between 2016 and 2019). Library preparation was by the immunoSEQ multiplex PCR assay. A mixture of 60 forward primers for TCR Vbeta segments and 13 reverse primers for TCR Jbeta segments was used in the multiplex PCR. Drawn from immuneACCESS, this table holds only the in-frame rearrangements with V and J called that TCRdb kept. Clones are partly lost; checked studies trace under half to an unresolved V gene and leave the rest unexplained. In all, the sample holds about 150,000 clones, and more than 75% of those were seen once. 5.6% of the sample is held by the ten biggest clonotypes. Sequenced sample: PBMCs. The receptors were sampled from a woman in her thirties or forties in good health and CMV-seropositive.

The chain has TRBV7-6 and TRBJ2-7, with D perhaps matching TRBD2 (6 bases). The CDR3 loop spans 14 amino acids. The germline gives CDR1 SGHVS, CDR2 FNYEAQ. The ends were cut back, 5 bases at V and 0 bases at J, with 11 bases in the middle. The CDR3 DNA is TGTGCCAGCAGCCCGGGGGACCCCTCCTACGAGCAGTACTTC. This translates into CASSPGDPSYEQYF.

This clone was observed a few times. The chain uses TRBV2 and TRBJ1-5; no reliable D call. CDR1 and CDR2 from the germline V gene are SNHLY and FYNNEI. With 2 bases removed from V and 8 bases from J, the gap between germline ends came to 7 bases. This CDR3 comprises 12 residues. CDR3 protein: CASSESGEPQHF. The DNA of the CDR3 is TGTGCCAGCAGTGAATCCGGGGAGCCCCAGCATTTT. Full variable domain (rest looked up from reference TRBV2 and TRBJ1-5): EPEVTQTPSHQVTQMGQEVILRCVPISNHLYFYWYRQILGQKVEFLVSFYNNEISEKSEIFDDQFSVERPDGSNFTLKIRSTKLEDSAMYFCASSESGEPQHFGDGTRLSIL.

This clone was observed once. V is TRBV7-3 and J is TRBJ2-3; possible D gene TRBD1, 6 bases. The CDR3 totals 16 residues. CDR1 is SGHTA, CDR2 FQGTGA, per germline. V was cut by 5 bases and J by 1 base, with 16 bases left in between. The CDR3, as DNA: TGTGCCAGCAGCCCAAAGGGCAGGGGAGGCACAGATACGCAGTATTTT. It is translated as CASSPKGRGGTDTQYF. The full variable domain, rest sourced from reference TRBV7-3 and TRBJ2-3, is GAGVSQTPSNKVTEKGKYVELRCDPISGHTALYWYRQSLGQGPEFLIYFQGTGAADDSGLPNDRFFAVRPEGSVSTLKIQRTERGDSAVYLCASSPKGRGGTDTQYFGPGTRLTVL.

This chain's CDR3 is CASSNTVNTEAFF. The CDR3 coding sequence is TGTGCCAGCAGTAACACCGTGAACACTGAAGCTTTCTTT. This rearrangement joins TRBV6-1 to TRBJ1-1; D is unresolved. CDR1 and CDR2 from the germline V gene are MNHNS and SASEGT. The CDR3 length is 13 residues. Deletions cut 5 bases from V and 0 bases from J, with 7 bases between.

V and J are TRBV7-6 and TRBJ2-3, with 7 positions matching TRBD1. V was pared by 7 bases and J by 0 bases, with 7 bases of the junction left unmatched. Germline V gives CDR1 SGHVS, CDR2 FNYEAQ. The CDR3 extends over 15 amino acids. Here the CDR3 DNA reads TGTGCCAGCACCCAACAGACAGGGAGCACAGATACGCAGTATTTT. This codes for CASTQQTGSTDTQYF.

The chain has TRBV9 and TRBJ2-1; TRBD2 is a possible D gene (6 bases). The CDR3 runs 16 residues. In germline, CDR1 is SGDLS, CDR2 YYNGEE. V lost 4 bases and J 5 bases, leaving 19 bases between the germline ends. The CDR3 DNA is TGTGCCAGCAGCCTTCACCGGGACTTTCGAAACAATGAGCAGTTCTTC. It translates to CASSLHRDFRNNEQFF.

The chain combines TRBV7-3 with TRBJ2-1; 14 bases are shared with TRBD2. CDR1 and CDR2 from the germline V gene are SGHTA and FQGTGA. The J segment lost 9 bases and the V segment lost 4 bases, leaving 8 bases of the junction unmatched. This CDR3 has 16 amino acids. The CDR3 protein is CASSSTGLAGVGEQFF. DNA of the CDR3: TGTGCCAGCAGCTCCACGGGACTAGCGGGAGTGGGTGAGCAGTTCTTC.

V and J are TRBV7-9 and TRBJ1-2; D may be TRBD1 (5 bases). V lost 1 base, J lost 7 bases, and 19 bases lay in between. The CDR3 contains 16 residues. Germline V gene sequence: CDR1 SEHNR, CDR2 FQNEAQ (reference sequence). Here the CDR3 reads CASSLGGGVKASGYTF. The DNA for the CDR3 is TGTGCCAGCAGCTTAGGAGGAGGGGTAAAAGCCTCTGGCTACACCTTC.

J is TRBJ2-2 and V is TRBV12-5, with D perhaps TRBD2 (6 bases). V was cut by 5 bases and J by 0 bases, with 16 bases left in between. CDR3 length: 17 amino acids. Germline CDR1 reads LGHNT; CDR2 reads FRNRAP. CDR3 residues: CASGAPYGSPNTGELFF. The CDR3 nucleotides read TGTGCTAGTGGTGCGCCTTACGGGAGCCCGAACACCGGGGAGCTGTTTTTT.